This T cell receptor (beta chain) was obtained from a study of cytomegalovirus exposure and HLA in healthy donors. About the study: Inside one of the first data releases sat around 85 million unique TCRs taken from HLA-typed donors. General study points: Most subjects had HLA-A and HLA-B alleles reportedly predicted accurately by TCR beta sequences. According to the study, about 180 TCR beta chains were cytomegalovirus-associated. A later analysis appeared to link common viral pathogens to several of the most significant clusters.

Germline assignment: CDR1 MDHEN and CDR2 SYDVKM. The CDR3 is 13 amino acids. Germline trimming cut 6 bases from V and 9 bases from J; bases unmatched to any gene: 4. A remark on this clone: What it binds is unknown.

PCR was performed using 60 Vbeta and 13 Jbeta primers. Some clones are missing from TCRdb's copy, which holds only in-frame ones; the method was immunoSEQ multiplex PCR. The sample yields 220,000 or so clones, more than 60% seen once. This clonotype was sampled from a woman younger than 45 in good health and CMV-seronegative. The rearrangement uses TRBV28 and TRBJ2-1; TRBD2 matches 11 bases. The sample was PBMCs. The CDR3 DNA sequence: TGTGCCAGCAGCCTAGCGGGGGGCGGTGAGCAGTTCTTC. This translates into CASSLAGGGEQFF. The whole variable domain, remainder taken from reference TRBV28 and TRBJ2-1, is DVKVTQSSRYLVKRTGEKVFLECVQDMDHENMFWYRQDPGLGLRLIYFSYDVKMKEKGDIPEGYSVSREKKERFSLILESASTNQTSMYLCASSLAGGGEQFFGPGTRLTVL.